This entry is about one T cell receptor beta chain. Its antigen is unknown. No much larger clonotype is one base removed from it; base qualities were not supplied. Library method: the immunoSEQ multiplex PCR assay. For the multiplex PCR, a mixture combining 60 forward primers for TCR Vbeta segments and 13 reverse primers for TCR Jbeta segments was used. Amplification of the CDR3 region of rearranged TCR beta genes was performed with a multiplex PCR assay on genomic DNA. On the Illumina HiSeq System, the amplified TCR beta libraries were sequenced as 87-base-pair reads. Turning to the authors' computational methods: A later analysis tallied tens of millions of unique TCR beta chains across the 660 or so repertoires, and approximately 11 million of those chains were shared by two or more donors. Raw reads were error-corrected and collapsed into unique sequences with a nearest-neighbor algorithm that merged closely related sequences to remove PCR and sequencing errors. Alignment of CDR3 sequences to IMGT reference sequences was used to assign V, D and J gene segments. For a sequence to be retained, a match of at least six nucleotides was required to both a V gene segment and a J gene segment. Rearrangements were classified as productive when the CDR3 lacked stop codons and remained in frame with V and J, and all other rearrangements were classified as non-productive. CDR3 was defined according to IMGT convention as the region running from the second conserved V-encoded cysteine to the conserved J-encoded phenylalanine. The earlier analysis of about 500 of the donors excluded sequences that lacked an unambiguous match to a single V gene segment. An earlier analysis of a few hundred of the donors called V segments functional above 56.7% productive rearrangements and segregating when the between-donor standard deviation exceeded 5%. A statistical classification framework was developed to diagnose cytomegalovirus status using the catalog of TCR beta chain sequences. V and J gene assignment, in a later analysis, came from comparing TCR nucleotide sequences with IMGT/GENE-DB human TR gene sequences. The TCRdist pipeline was used in a later analysis to assign CDR3 sequences and most-parsimonious VDJ recombination scenarios. In a later analysis, every TCR beta chain was defined by the combination of its CDR3 amino acid sequence and its V-gene family, and reads without a unique V-gene family were dropped. As a way to deal with suspected cross-contamination and a sequencing artifact, a later analysis dropped approximately 590 nucleotide sequences that were highly shared and had low generation probability. In a later analysis, a clonal expansion index for each public chain was calculated from normalized within-repertoire ranks of inferred template counts. In a later analysis, generation probabilities were computed using a VDJ recombination model fitted to out-of-frame rearrangements, and the results were checked against IGoR. Hypergeometric tests were used in a later analysis to score TCR-TCR, TCR-HLA and TCR-CMV co-occurrence, with a repertoire-size bias correction applied to the TCR pairs. False discovery rates were estimated in a later analysis by permuting HLA or CMV assignments 20 times. In a later analysis, co-occurring TCRs were grouped using DBSCAN, and TCRdist sequence similarity was added for clustering within HLA-allele-positive subsets. Repertoires with fewer than 30,000 or more than 120,000 public chains were left out of co-occurrence clustering, as were five repertoires with anomalous nucleotide sharing. TCRdb's version of the immuneACCESS table is confined to in-frame rearrangements and falls short of the full clone set. An unresolved V gene accounts for under half of the shortfall where checked; the remainder is of unknown origin. The V and J calls and clone size are taken from that table; D and trimming were inferred from the DNA. Across this sample there are approximately 140,000 clones, with around 79% seen only once. More than 0.85% of the sample is in the top ten clones.

The sample comes from a study of cytomegalovirus exposure and HLA in healthy donors (dated by TCRdb to 2015 to 2018). Background for the entire study: An earlier analysis of a few hundred of the donors reported 276 Gb of sequence data and around 110 million unique TCR beta sequences obtained from around 180 million T cells. The study profiled the T cell repertoires of hundreds of subjects by immunosequencing and related them to cytomegalovirus serostatus. In addition to the first cohort of 666 subjects, a separate validation cohort of some 120 different subjects was used. The study combined high-throughput TCR immunosequencing, statistical association of individual TCRs with disease status, and machine learning to predict cytomegalovirus infection status. Several DR-DQ haplotypes were handled as single units for association and clustering because linkage in the cohort was strong. Of the roughly 400 genotyped donors, over 80% were placed in the genetic ancestry cluster associated with self-reported Caucasian donors. The later analysis used no new phenotypic data to find candidate immune exposures, relying instead on TCR beta sequences and their occurrence across donors. Donor age, sex, ethnicity and CMV serostatus were compiled together with the repertoire data. About 300 gigabases of sequencing data and around 85 million unique TCR sequences made up an early release that covered approximately 700 HLA-typed donors. Typing coverage differed by locus: A, B, C, DRB1 and DQB1 were typed in roughly 620-640 donors, DQA1 in roughly 500, DPA1 in approximately 610, and DPB1 in about 450. The aim of the study was to test whether cataloging public T cell receptors could identify signatures of past pathogen exposure. A later analysis re-analyzed previously published TCR beta repertoires from 600 to 850 donors and added high-resolution HLA genotyping to study TCR occurrence patterns. On average, roughly 200,000 unique TCR beta nucleotide sequences were sequenced per donor among 398 genotyped donors of the cohort, with about 19% of those sequences being non-productive. To decide whether each TCR beta V gene segment behaved as functional or pseudogenic, an earlier analysis of some 580 of the donors relied on high-throughput TCR beta sequencing. Both class I and class II loci were covered by HLA typing, at four-digit resolution. Genome-wide SNP genotypes for about 55% of the roughly 670 donors were used in a later genetic analysis, which treated that subset as a discovery cohort. Every repertoire in the discovery cohort had been generated on one and the same sequencing platform. Broad study findings and their caveats: Sequencing depth was assumed to be roughly uniform across donors in the presence/absence analyses, though that assumption may not hold. A further reported finding was that TCR beta sequences accurately predicted the HLA-A and HLA-B alleles for most subjects in the first cohort. Compared with equally common non-associated chains, HLA-associated TCR beta chains in a later analysis were more clonally expanded and had lower generation probabilities. Immune exposure information for the cohort was limited to CMV serostatus. An earlier analysis of several hundred of the donors showed that most TCR beta V segments appeared in productive rearrangements either about 87% or about 30% of the time, which broadly matched IMGT annotations. V-gene and J-gene trimming of TCR beta chains was associated with a missense DCLRE1C variant in a later genetic analysis, and the association was replicated in an independent cohort. In both the original and validation cohorts, the classifier was reported to diagnose cytomegalovirus status with high specificity and sensitivity. Most CMV-associated TCR beta chains appeared to be HLA-restricted in a later analysis, and the HLA associations seemed to be driven largely by CMV exposure. In a later analysis, more than 15,000 TCR beta sequences were associated with specific HLA alleles at a false discovery rate of 0.05. The authors suggested that the approach could potentially be generalized to other disease states and immunological phenotypes. In vitro tests confirmed that a few of the cytomegalovirus-associated TCR beta chains recognize cytomegalovirus antigens. In a later analysis, the rate of TCR association differed among HLA loci, with DRB1 alleles having the most associated TCRs and HLA-C alleles having the fewest. A later genetic analysis reported fewer N-insertions in productive TCRs among donors in an Asian-associated ancestry cluster than the roughly 620-donor mean. According to a later analysis, parvovirus B19, influenza, CMV and Epstein-Barr virus appeared linked to several top co-occurrence clusters. A cluster of highly shared sequence variants was judged likely to represent a technical artifact of the sequencing pipeline. In this cohort, only TCR beta chains were sequenced, and detectable features were limited by the absence of alpha or paired-chain data. Because HLA typing was missing for some donors at each locus, association tests included only the typed subset. Across donors, most TCR sequences were observed very rarely, whereas some public TCRs were present in many individuals. Assigning TCR associations to individual alleles was difficult when HLA alleles, especially DR and DQ, strongly co-occurred. About 17 rarely observed V segments, including chromosome 9 orphons, were excluded from the earlier analysis of about 600 of the donors because counts were too low. Correlated functional status among segregating V segments might be attributable to linkage disequilibrium, but an unknown experimental factor could not be ruled out. A total of 150 or so TCR beta chains were listed by the study as associated with cytomegalovirus.

The cohort comprised around 700 healthy bone marrow donors. All cohort members were sampled while nominally healthy, although unrecorded immune exposures were likely present. The donor was CMV seronegative and belonged to the group of under 400 seronegative cohort members. A peripheral blood sample was provided by each donor, and peripheral blood mononuclear cells were used for TCR beta sequencing. Genomic DNA extraction from the blood cell samples was performed with the Qiagen DNeasy Blood Extraction Kit. This TCR derives from a man younger than 35 in good health and CMV-seronegative. The sample taken for sequencing was PBMCs.

The CDR3 amino acid sequence is: CASSLAVQGGEQFF. The nucleotide sequence reads TGCGCCAGCAGCTTGGCGGTTCAGGGCGGTGAGCAGTTCTTC. The receptor chain draws on TRBV5-1 and TRBJ2-1; TRBD1 could be the D gene, as 5 bases match. The CDR3 sequence holds 14 residues, the cysteine and phenylalanine included. The DNA shown is the 42-base CDR3, in frame from base 1. V sheds 0 bases and J sheds 9 bases, leaving 13 bases between their ends. The CDR1 and CDR2 encoded by the germline V gene are SGHRS and YFSETQ.